The sequence of this T cell receptor (beta chain) was determined in a study of blood T cell repertoires in COVID-19. About the study: PBMCs, B-cell-depleted T cells, or T cells were the source of the cDNA or gDNA that made up the material.

The data were produced by immunoSEQ multiplex PCR, yet TCRdb's version contains in-frame clones alone and is incomplete. The table shows about 150,000 clones, with around three quarters occurring only once. Germline-derived CDR1 and CDR2 are LGHDT and YNNKEL (reference sequence). Trimming removed 2 bases from V and 7 bases from J, with 9 bases in between. CDR3 length: 13 residues. The chain joins TRBV3-1 (or the pseudogene TRBV3-2) to TRBJ1-5; D is unclear. This TCR came from a man of 80 years or more with acute or convalescent COVID-19. The sample comprised peripheral blood. This chain's CDR3 is CASSQSAGQPQHF. The CDR3 region has the DNA TGTGCCAGCAGCCAATCTGCGGGGCAGCCCCAGCATTTT.